The 21 T cell receptor beta chains reported below all come from one sample, sequenced in a study of cytomegalovirus exposure and HLA in healthy donors. The PCR contained 60 Vbeta and 13 Jbeta primers. The protocol was immunoSEQ multiplex PCR, while the TCRdb copy is restricted to in-frame clones and leaves out a portion. The table lists 100,000 or so clones, 83% of them singletons, with 5.5% to 7% in the top ten. Sequenced: PBMCs. These receptors were taken from a man aged 18 to 29 in good health and CMV-seronegative.

The V and J genes are TRBV27 and TRBJ2-3; no firm D call. The CDR3 consists of 14 residues. V was pared by 7 bases and J by 1 base, with 12 bases between. The germline V gene has CDR1 MNHEY and CDR2 SMNVEV (reference sequence). For the CDR3, the DNA is TGTGCCAGCACTCTGAGTGAGGGCACAGATACGCAGTATTTT. This codes for CASTLSEGTDTQYF.

The chain carries TRBV7-6 and TRBJ1-6; TRBD1 aligns across 8 bases. The CDR3 is 16 residues long. The V segment lost 6 bases and the J segment 4 bases; nucleotides outside the gene matches: 8. Germline CDR1 and CDR2: SGHVS and FNYEAQ. Here the CDR3 DNA reads TGTGCCAGCAGTCAGGGGGCGGCCTCATATAATTCACCCCTCCACTTT. Its protein is CASSQGAASYNSPLHF. The full variable domain, rest sourced from reference TRBV7-6 and TRBJ1-6, is GAGVSQSPRYKVTKRGQDVALRCDPISGHVSLYWYRQALGQGPEFLTYFNYEAQQDKSGLPNDRFSAERPEGSISTLTIQRTEQRDSAMYRCASSQGAASYNSPLHFGNGTRLTVT.

This chain joins TRBV6-6 and TRBJ2-1, with D maybe TRBD1 (6 bases). CDR1 and CDR2 (germline): MNHNY, SVGAGI (reference sequence). CDR3 length: 15 residues. Trimming stripped 6 bases from V and 6 bases from J, with 18 bases between. The CDR3 DNA sequence: TGTGCCAGCAGCTCGACGGCACCAGGGGTCAATGAGCAGTTCTTC. It yields the protein CASSSTAPGVNEQFF.

J is TRBJ2-3 and V is TRBV7-9; a possible D gene is TRBD1 (6 bases). Per germline, CDR1 SEHNR and CDR2 FQNEAQ (reference sequence). This CDR3 has 15 residues. Trimming stripped 2 bases from V and 4 bases from J, with 13 bases between. The CDR3 sequence: CASSLIMGAADTQYF. The CDR3 DNA reads as TGTGCCAGCAGCTTAATCATGGGGGCGGCAGATACGCAGTATTTT.

The genes are TRBV9 and TRBJ2-1, with a weak D call TRBD1 (6 bases). From germline, CDR1 is SGDLS and CDR2 YYNGEE. The CDR3 covers 14 residues. The V and J ends lost 6 bases and 9 bases respectively, with 19 bases between them. CDR3 amino acids: CASNPGADLGEQFF. CDR3 nucleotide sequence: TGTGCCAGCAACCCAGGGGCTGATTTAGGTGAGCAGTTCTTC.

The rearrangement uses TRBV7-9 and TRBJ1-1, with 12 positions matching TRBD1. Per the germline V gene, CDR1 is SEHNR and CDR2 is FQNEAQ (reference sequence). CDR3 length: 17 amino acids. V gave up 3 bases and J gave up 4 bases; unmatched junction bases: 9. CDR3 DNA: TGTGCCAGCAGCTTGACCGGGACAGGGGGCCCCGGCACTGAAGCTTTCTTT. This codes for CASSLTGTGGPGTEAFF.

The chain couples TRBV19 to TRBJ1-2; 7 positions match TRBD1. CDR1 is LNHDA and CDR2 is SQIVND in the germline V gene (reference sequence). There are 15 residues in the CDR3. The junction had 6 bases not matched to a gene; V was cut back by 0 bases and J by 5 bases. For the CDR3, the DNA is TGTGCCAGTAGTATAGATCCCGGGACAGCGTATGGCTACACCTTC. It encodes CASSIDPGTAYGYTF.

This rearrangement joins TRBV27 to TRBJ1-5; TRBD1 matches at 8 bases. The CDR3 extends over 16 amino acids. Germline V gene sequence: CDR1 MNHEY, CDR2 SMNVEV (reference sequence). Trimming took 5 bases from V and 2 from J; bases not matched to a gene: 8. The CDR3 sequence: CASSQHRGRGNQPQHF. DNA of the CDR3: TGTGCCAGCAGTCAACACAGGGGGAGAGGCAATCAGCCCCAGCATTTT.

This sequence joins TRBV5-4 and TRBJ1-2; possible D gene TRBD1, 5 bases. Germline CDR1 is SGHNT and CDR2 is YYREEE (reference sequence). This CDR3 spans 14 amino acids. The ends were cut back, 4 bases at V and 3 bases at J, with 13 bases in the middle. CDR3 amino acids: CASSLRGFDYGYTF. CDR3 nucleotides: TGTGCCAGCAGCCTCCGGGGGTTCGACTATGGCTACACCTTC.

The chain combines TRBV29-1 with TRBJ1-1; a possible D gene is TRBD1 (5 bases). The CDR3 consists of 14 residues. V dropped 1 base and J dropped 4 bases, with 13 bases sitting between them. Per germline, CDR1 SQVTM and CDR2 ANQGSEA. The CDR3 sequence: CSVEGQGRSTEAFF. CDR3 coding DNA: TGCAGCGTTGAAGGGCAGGGTAGGTCCACTGAAGCTTTCTTT.

The chain employs TRBV10-3 and TRBJ2-5; D not resolved. Germline CDR1 ENHRY, CDR2 SYGVKD. V lost 11 bases and J 1 base, leaving 14 bases between the germline ends. The CDR3 totals 13 residues. The CDR3 DNA reads TGTGCCTCCCGCCCTGAGTTCCAAGAGACCCAGTACTTC. Residues: CASRPEFQETQYF.

The rearrangement uses TRBV4-2 and TRBJ2-7; the D gene is possibly TRBD1 (5 bases). The CDR3 covers 14 residues. Germline V gene lookup returns CDR1 LGHNA and CDR2 YNFKEQ. Between the trimmed V and J ends, which lost 4 bases and 0 bases, there was a span of 10 bases. The CDR3 loop is CASSPTASSYEQYF. The CDR3 coding sequence is TGTGCCAGCAGCCCGACAGCGAGCTCCTACGAGCAGTACTTC.

V is TRBV21-1 and J is TRBJ2-4; the DNA was not compared with TRBD1, the D call given in the table. TRBV21-1 is noted as a pseudogene. CDR3 length equals 17 residues. CDR3 protein: CASSKVVTRQGQNIQYF. CDR3 in DNA: TGTGCCAGCAGCAAAGTGGTCACCCGACAGGGGCAAAACATTCAGTACTTC.

The CDR3 here is CASSPLRTGPNTEAFF. Written as DNA, the CDR3 is TGTGCCAGCAGCCCGCTCCGGACAGGGCCCAACACTGAAGCTTTCTTT. The chain combines TRBV7-2 with TRBJ1-1, with 8 bases that match TRBD1. Looked up from germline, CDR1 is SGHTA and CDR2 is FQGNSA. V shed 5 bases, J shed 2 bases, and the junction held 10 bases outside the gene matches. The CDR3 totals 16 residues.

This clone appeared once. The CDR3 DNA reads TGTGCCAGCAGTGAATATAGTACAGGGGGTAGTGGCTACACCTTC. Translation: CASSEYSTGGSGYTF. This chain uses TRBV25-1 with TRBJ1-2, with 8 nucleotides matching TRBD1. CDR1 is MGHDK, CDR2 SYGVNS, per germline. The CDR3 extends over 15 amino acids. The V segment lost 0 bases and the J segment 7 bases; nucleotides outside the gene matches: 7.

The V call is TRBV27, the J call TRBJ2-7; perhaps TRBD2 as D (6 bases). Germline values: CDR1 MNHEY, CDR2 SMNVEV (reference sequence). Trimming removed 4 bases at V and 5 bases at J, with 18 bases between. The CDR3 is 15 amino acids. The CDR3 region has the DNA TGTGCCAGCAGTTCCCCGTGGGGCGGGGTGGACGAGCAGTACTTC. Translated: CASSSPWGGVDEQYF.

The rearrangement joins TRBV11-3 to TRBJ2-3; 9 positions agree with TRBD1. The CDR3 is made up of 15 amino acids. Germline V lookup: CDR1 SGHNT, CDR2 YENEEA. The junction had 6 bases not matched to a gene; V was cut back by 4 bases and J by 4 bases. CDR3: CASSSGTGISDTQYF. CDR3 bases: TGTGCCAGCAGCTCCGGGACAGGGATTTCAGATACGCAGTATTTT.

Only one count was recorded for this clone. The rearrangement uses TRBV4-3 and TRBJ1-1; TRBD1 matches 7 bases. Unmatched junction bases numbered 7, after V lost 4 bases and J lost 2 bases. CDR3 length: 15 amino acids. Germline CDR1 and CDR2: LGHNA and YSLEER. CDR3 DNA: TGCGCCAGCAGCCTTAGTGGACAGGACAACACTGAAGCTTTCTTT. Amino acids: CASSLSGQDNTEAFF.

The CDR3 DNA follows: TGCGCCAGCAGCCAAGACCCGAACATAGCGTCCTACGAGCAGTACTTC. Amino acid sequence: CASSQDPNIASYEQYF. The chain has TRBV4-3 and TRBJ2-7; the D gene is possibly TRBD2 (5 bases). This CDR3 comprises 16 residues. V lost 0 bases to trimming and J lost 1 base, with 13 bases between them. CDR1 and CDR2 (germline): LGHNA, YSLEER.

The chain joins TRBV9 to TRBJ2-3, with a weak D call TRBD2 (6 bases). The CDR3 is made up of 15 amino acids. The V gene's germline CDR1 is SGDLS and CDR2 YYNGEE. V gave up 1 base and J gave up 3 bases, with 12 bases separating them. The CDR3 DNA sequence: TGTGCCAGCAGCGTAACGGGAGTGGGGACAGATACGCAGTATTTT. Amino acid sequence: CASSVTGVGTDTQYF. Full variable domain (rest looked up from reference TRBV9 and TRBJ2-3): DSGVTQTPKHLITATGQRVTLRCSPRSGDLSVYWYQQSLDQGLQFLIQYYNGEERAKGNILERFSAQQFPDLHSELNLSSLELGDSALYFCASSVTGVGTDTQYFGPGTRLTVL.

In DNA, the CDR3 is TGTGCCAGCAGCTCGACAGGGGCGGGTGGCTACACCTTC. Residues: CASSSTGAGGYTF. The rearrangement links TRBV5-4 to TRBJ1-2; TRBD1 matches at 8 bases. Germline V gene data show CDR1 as SGHNT and CDR2 as YYREEE (reference sequence). The ends lost 3 bases at V and 7 bases at J; junction bases unmatched: 5. The CDR3 loop spans 13 amino acids.